The present TCR beta chain was sequenced within a study of T cells in women clearing cervical HPV infection. Study details: Case blood drawn at lesion detection; control blood after infection cleared. With HLA typing for only a few women, HLA confounding remains possible.

The germline V gene encodes CDR1 MGHRA and CDR2 YSYEKL. V shed 2 bases and J shed 5 bases, with 10 bases lying between them. CDR3 size: 13 residues. Of note for this clone: The read gets to within 3 residues of the CDR3 end, and the germline J gene fills in the rest.

The table came from immunoSEQ multiplex PCR; TCRdb's copy has only in-frame clones and leaves some out. The sample table includes approximately 41,000 clones. This TCR was recovered from a woman aged 18 to 75 with a cervical HPV16 infection that either progressed to CIN3+ or cleared (not recorded which). Sequenced: blood buffy coat. This chain links TRBV4-1 with TRBJ2-7; TRBD1 might be the D (6 bases). The CDR3 sequence: CASSQWTEDEQYF. The CDR3 bases that were read are TGCGCCAGCAGCCAATGGACAGAGGACGAG.